Listed here are 20 T cell receptor beta chains from one sample, sequenced in a study of cytomegalovirus exposure and HLA in healthy donors. PCR amplification relied on 60 Vbeta primers (plus 13 Jbeta primers). Method: immunoSEQ multiplex PCR; TCRdb's copy keeps in-frame clones and lacks some. The sample includes some 120,000 clones, about two thirds of them seen just once. Source material: PBMCs. The receptors shown here come from a man aged 25-45 years in good health and CMV-seronegative.

The V gene is TRBV6-1, the J gene TRBJ1-6; 9 bases match TRBD1. The CDR3 contains 14 residues. Germline loops: CDR1 MNHNS, CDR2 SASEGT. The J segment lost 9 bases and the V segment lost 7 bases, leaving 7 bases of the junction unmatched. The DNA of the CDR3 is TGTGCCAGCACCATACAGGGGGCAGTTTCACCCCTCCACTTT. Its translation: CASTIQGAVSPLHF.

The V gene is TRBV13, the J gene TRBJ2-2; TRBD2 aligns across 8 bases. V was clipped by 10 bases and J by 4 bases; unmatched bases: 11. There are 15 residues in the CDR3. Germline CDR1 and CDR2: PRHDT and FYEKMQ (reference sequence). Here the CDR3 reads CANSRRGGPTGELFF. DNA of the CDR3: TGTGCCAACTCAAGACGGGGGGGGCCCACCGGGGAGCTGTTTTTT. Full variable domain (missing parts from reference TRBV13 and TRBJ2-2): AAGVIQSPRHLIKEKRETATLKCYPIPRHDTVYWYQQGPGQDPQFLISFYEKMQSDKGSIPDRFSAQQFSDYHSELNMSSLELGDSALYFCANSRRGGPTGELFFGEGSRLTVL.

J is TRBJ2-4 and V is TRBV19, with 8 bases fitting TRBD1. J gave up 14 bases and V 3 bases, and 12 bases lay outside the gene matches. Germline loops: CDR1 LNHDA, CDR2 SQIVND (reference sequence). The CDR3 length is 14 residues. CDR3 sequence reads: CASSIIFGPGQEYF. The CDR3 DNA reads as TGTGCCAGTAGTATTATATTCGGGCCGGGACAGGAGTACTTC. Full variable domain (rest looked up from reference TRBV19 and TRBJ2-4): DGGITQSPKYLFRKEGQNVTLSCEQNLNHDAMYWYRQDPGQGLRLIYYSQIVNDFQKGDIAEGYSVSREKKESFPLTVTSAQKNPTAFYLCASSIIFGPGQEYFGAGTRLSVL.

The count of this clone is one. The V and J genes are TRBV11-2 and TRBJ1-1; D unresolved. The CDR3 runs 14 residues. V was cut by 1 base and J by 5 bases, with 11 bases left in between. Germline V CDR1 and CDR2: SGHAT, FQNNGV. CDR3: CASSLGGDGTEAFF. The CDR3 DNA reads as TGTGCCAGCAGCTTAGGGGGAGACGGAACTGAAGCTTTCTTT.

This clone showed up just a few times. The chain carries TRBV2 and TRBJ1-1; D remains ambiguous. Germline CDR1 and CDR2: SNHLY and FYNNEI. Between the trimmed V and J ends, which lost 7 bases and 4 bases, there was a span of 19 bases. This CDR3 spans 15 amino acids. CDR3: CASIPAVLTGTEAFF. For the CDR3, the DNA is TGTGCCAGCATCCCCGCAGTCCTTACGGGCACTGAAGCTTTCTTT.

This clone was seen once. V and J are TRBV25-1 and TRBJ1-1, with a possible D match to TRBD1 (5 bases). The V end was cut by 7 bases, the J end by 0 bases, with 9 bases between. The CDR3 has 13 amino acids. Germline CDR1 MGHDK, CDR2 SYGVNS. The CDR3 spells CASTRGMNTEAFF. In DNA, the CDR3 is TGTGCCAGCACACGGGGGATGAACACTGAAGCTTTCTTT.

The chain joins TRBV2 to TRBJ2-5, with D tentatively TRBD1 (7 bases). The CDR3 runs to 17 residues. Germline CDR1 reads SNHLY; CDR2 reads FYNNEI. Trimming took 6 bases from V and 4 from J, leaving 24 bases between them. CDR3 region: CASRPLRGVSWVETQYF. Here the CDR3 DNA reads TGTGCCAGCAGGCCACTCAGGGGGGTCTCTTGGGTAGAGACCCAGTACTTC. The full variable domain, its missing parts supplied by reference TRBV2 and TRBJ2-5, is EPEVTQTPSHQVTQMGQEVILRCVPISNHLYFYWYRQILGQKVEFLVSFYNNEISEKSEIFDDQFSVERPDGSNFTLKIRSTKLEDSAMYFCASRPLRGVSWVETQYFGPGTRLLVL.

The V and J genes are TRBV6-6 and TRBJ2-5, with D unclear. Judging by the DNA end, TRBJ2-7 fits better; the J call may be wrong. The germline V gene encodes CDR1 MNHNY and CDR2 SVGAGI (reference sequence). This CDR3 contains 13 residues. The DNA for the CDR3 is TGTGCCAGCAGTCGCTTATTATCCTACGAGCAGTACTTC. Its protein product is CASSRLLSYEQYF.

The chain has TRBV5-4 and TRBJ2-7; D gene uncertain. Germline CDR1 SGHNT, CDR2 YYREEE (reference sequence). This CDR3 region has 12 residues. Trimming removed 4 bases from V and 3 bases from J, with 8 bases in between. CDR3 sequence: CASSGEDYEQYF. CDR3 coding DNA: TGTGCCAGCAGCGGAGAAGACTACGAGCAGTACTTC.

This clone appeared a few times. The V call is TRBV30, the J call TRBJ1-1, with 7 bases matching TRBD1. Germline CDR1 and CDR2: GTSNPN and SVGIG (reference sequence). The CDR3 runs 12 residues. V gave up 5 bases and J gave up 4 bases; unmatched junction bases: 4. CDR3 protein: CAWGAGGTEAFF. CDR3 bases: TGTGCCTGGGGTGCAGGGGGCACTGAAGCTTTCTTT.

This chain connects TRBV9 to TRBJ2-2; maybe TRBD1 (5 bases). CDR3 length equals 15 residues. Trimming left V 0 bases short and J 4 bases short, with 10 bases between. Germline-derived CDR1 and CDR2 are SGDLS and YYNGEE. CDR3 in DNA: TGTGCCAGCAGCGTAGATAGTGGGGCCACCGGGGAGCTGTTTTTT. Translating gives CASSVDSGATGELFF.

The chain has TRBV29-1 and TRBJ1-2; possibly TRBD1 for D (6 bases). Deletions cut 3 bases from V and 7 bases from J, with 12 bases between. The CDR3 has 12 residues. Germline V gene lookup returns CDR1 SQVTM and CDR2 ANQGSEA. In DNA form, the CDR3 reads TGCAGCGTTGATCCAGGGGTAGGTGGCTACACCTTC. Its protein is CSVDPGVGGYTF.

The chain couples TRBV6-4 to TRBJ1-5; possible D gene TRBD1, 6 bases. This CDR3 region has 13 residues. Germline V gene data show CDR1 as MRHNA and CDR2 as SNTAGT. Trimming stripped 5 bases from V and 4 bases from J, with 9 bases between. CDR3 DNA: TGTGCCAGCAGTAGGACAGAAAATCAGCCCCAGCATTTT. Translation: CASSRTENQPQHF.

CDR3 sequence: CAISERGTYEQYF. The DNA for the CDR3 is TGTGCCATCAGCGAGCGGGGGACCTACGAGCAGTACTTC. The chain employs TRBV10-3 and TRBJ2-7, with TRBD2 matching over 8 bases. The trim removed 6 bases at V and 2 bases at J, leaving 3 bases unmatched. CDR1 ENHRY and CDR2 SYGVKD come from the germline V gene. The CDR3 contains 13 residues.

The CDR3 sequence is CASSSVGTARYEQYF. CDR3 DNA: TGCGCCAGCAGCTCCGTCGGGACAGCCCGGTACGAGCAGTACTTC. The chain recombines TRBV5-1 with TRBJ2-5, with 7 nucleotides matching TRBD1. Gene TRBJ2-7 matches the end of the DNA better, so the J call may be wrong. CDR3 length equals 15 residues. Germline CDR1 SGHRS, CDR2 YFSETQ.

The chain combines TRBV11-2 with TRBJ1-6; D is unresolved. The CDR3 has 13 amino acids. With 5 bases removed from V and 7 bases from J, the gap between germline ends came to 9 bases. CDR1 and CDR2 (germline): SGHAT, FQNNGV. CDR3 sequence: CASSPGWNSPLHF. The CDR3 DNA reads TGTGCCAGCAGCCCGGGATGGAATTCACCCCTCCACTTT. Filled out from reference TRBV11-2 and TRBJ1-6, the complete variable domain reads EAGVAQSPRYKIIEKRQSVAFWCNPISGHATLYWYQQILGQGPKLLIQFQNNGVVDDSQLPKDRFSAERLKGVDSTLKIQPAKLEDSAVYLCASSPGWNSPLHFGNGTRLTVT.

The genes are TRBV9 and TRBJ1-1; D is unresolved. The germline V and J ends were trimmed by 9 bases and 1 base, with 19 bases remaining between them. The germline CDR1 and CDR2 sequences are SGDLS and YYNGEE. The CDR3 covers 15 residues. In DNA, the CDR3 is TGTGCCACCTCACCGGAACCCCTAGAGAACACTGAAGCTTTCTTT. Translated, it gives CATSPEPLENTEAFF.

This clone was found a few times. The rearrangement uses TRBV11-2 and TRBJ2-7; D might be TRBD2 (6 bases). V was cut by 5 bases and J by 6 bases, with 14 bases left in between. This CDR3 is built from 13 residues. Per germline, CDR1 SGHAT and CDR2 FQNNGV. CDR3 DNA: TGTGCCAGCAGCCTCCCCGGGACTCTCGAGCAGTACTTC. It encodes CASSLPGTLEQYF.

The V and J genes are TRBV5-1 and TRBJ1-2; 9 positions match TRBD1. The CDR3 has 16 amino acids. The junction had 14 bases not matched to a gene; V was cut back by 5 bases and J by 6 bases. Germline values: CDR1 SGHRS, CDR2 YFSETQ. CDR3 sequence reads: CASRLPRGQGGDGYTF. CDR3 DNA sequence: TGCGCCAGCAGGCTCCCAAGGGGACAGGGTGGTGATGGCTACACCTTC.

The chain has TRBV5-8 and TRBJ1-4; 7 nucleotides line up with TRBD1. The CDR3 extends over 15 amino acids. CDR1 SGHTS and CDR2 YDEGEE come from the germline V gene. With V trimmed by 2 bases and J by 7 bases, 8 bases remained unmatched. The CDR3 sequence: CASSFLTGRTEKLFF. The CDR3 DNA sequence: TGTGCCAGCAGCTTCTTGACAGGGAGAACTGAAAAACTGTTTTTT.